This passage covers 3 T cell receptor beta chains from one sample sequenced in a study of T-cell memory formation after mild COVID-19. One entry per CDR3 protein results from TCRdb running MiXCR on the 5' RACE reads. The sample shows 190,000 or so distinct CDR3 sequences, about 20% of them seen only once. The sequenced sample was PBMCs or a T cell subset sorted from them (not recorded which). All receptors come from an adult woman who had mild COVID-19 (a few samples of this study predate the infection). Cell type and time point are not known.

The rearrangement uses TRBV29-1 and TRBJ2-7; 8 positions agree with TRBD2. This CDR3 has 11 residues. The germline gives CDR1 SQVTM, CDR2 ANQGSEA. The V and J ends lost 7 bases and 2 bases, in that order; junction bases with no gene match: 1. The CDR3: CSGGLAYEQYF. The CDR3 nucleotides read TGCAGCGGGGGACTAGCCTACGAGCAGTACTTC.

This clonotype appeared a few times. The chain recombines TRBV9 with TRBJ1-1; TRBD1 is a possible D gene (6 bases). The V end was cut by 4 bases, the J end by 2 bases, with 15 bases between. This CDR3 region has 15 residues. In germline, CDR1 is SGDLS, CDR2 YYNGEE. CDR3 bases: TGTGCCAGCAGCAGCACCGGGACACTCAACACTGAAGCTTTCTTT. This translates into CASSSTGTLNTEAFF.

V usage is TRBV6-2 or TRBV6-3 and J usage is TRBJ2-5; D may match TRBD1 or TRBD2 (7 bases each). This CDR3 spans 17 amino acids. CDR1 MNHEY and CDR2 SVGEGT come from the germline V gene. Deletions cut 5 bases from V and 3 bases from J, with 22 bases between. CDR3 amino acids: CASSPAPQGGAEETQYF. Here the CDR3 DNA reads TGTGCCAGCAGTCCGGCTCCTCAGGGGGGGGCAGAAGAGACCCAGTACTTC.